Sequencing of this T cell receptor beta chain was carried out in a study of blood T cell repertoires in COVID-19. The overall study: The analysed material was cDNA or gDNA that came from T cells, B-cell-depleted T cells, or PBMCs.

Using immunoSEQ multiplex PCR, the repertoire was profiled, and TCRdb retains in-frame clones only, with some absent. Of approximately 210,000 clones listed, roughly nine tenths were seen once; the top ten hold 0.55% to 0.75%. CDR1 is ENHRY and CDR2 is SYGVKD in the germline V gene. CDR3 size: 14 residues. Trimming took 10 bases from V and 5 from J; bases not matched to a gene: 9. This clone has just one count. The sequencing sample was made of peripheral blood. The receptor was isolated from a man in his forties with acute or convalescent COVID-19. The chain is built from TRBV10-3 and TRBJ1-5, with 9 bases identical to TRBD1. This CDR3 reads CATQGQGGYQPQHF. In nucleotides, the CDR3 is TGTGCCACCCAGGGACAGGGAGGGTATCAGCCCCAGCATTTT.